The next 17 T cell receptor beta chains were all read from a single sample in a study of T cell changes during pregnancy in multiple sclerosis. Produced via immunoSEQ multiplex PCR; TCRdb's table is partial and in-frame only. This table has 60,000 or so clones, more than 85% appearing once. The sequencing here drew on peripheral blood, taken in the first trimester of pregnancy. The receptor source for this set is a female donor with multiple sclerosis, enrolled in a pregnancy study.

This clone has just a few counts. The CDR3 nucleotides are TGTGCCAGCAGTGTCGGGACAGGTCTTCAAGCTTTCTTT. Amino acids: CASSVGTGLQAFF. The chain employs TRBV27 and TRBJ1-1; 8 nucleotides align to TRBD1. Per germline, CDR1 MNHEY and CDR2 SMNVEV (reference sequence). Trimming cost V 5 bases and J 9 bases; bases outside gene matches: 8. CDR3 length: 13 amino acids.

The chain uses TRBV7-2 and TRBJ2-3; possible D gene TRBD1, 5 bases. Per germline, CDR1 SGHTA and CDR2 FQGNSA. CDR3 length: 16 amino acids. Trimming stripped 2 bases from V and 2 bases from J, with 14 bases between. The chain's CDR3 is CASSLNQGFFTDTQYF. The DNA for the CDR3 is TGTGCCAGCAGCTTAAACCAGGGTTTCTTCACAGATACGCAGTATTTT.

The V call is TRBV30, the J call TRBJ2-1; D remains unclear. Germline V gene lookup returns CDR1 GTSNPN and CDR2 SVGIG (reference sequence). Between the trimmed V and J ends, which lost 1 base and 2 bases, there was a span of 6 bases. The CDR3 runs to 13 residues. CDR3 loop: CAWSGQAYNEQFF. The CDR3 DNA reads as TGTGCCTGGAGTGGGCAGGCCTACAATGAGCAGTTCTTC.

This clone has only one observation. This rearrangement joins TRBV18 to TRBJ2-3; no reliable D call. The V end was cut by 8 bases, the J end by 4 bases, with 16 bases between. CDR1 KGHSH and CDR2 LQKENI come from the germline V gene. This CDR3 has 14 amino acids. The DNA of the CDR3 is TGTGCCAGCCTGTTGAGAGAATCCGCAGATACGCAGTATTTT. It translates to CASLLRESADTQYF.

In regard to this clone: One end of the junction is discordant with germline, which a read error may explain. This chain links TRBV6-6 with TRBJ1-4; D perhaps matches TRBD1 (5 bases). This CDR3 has 15 residues. Germline V CDR1 and CDR2: MNHNY, SVGAGI (reference sequence). Here the CDR3 reads CASSHSGQGWEKLFF. The CDR3 DNA reads TGTGCCAGCAGTCACTCCGGGCAGGGATGGGAAAAACTGTTTTTT.

This chain joins TRBV15 and TRBJ1-4, with 7 positions matching TRBD1. Trimming removed 3 bases from V and 7 bases from J; junction bases left unmatched: 8. Germline assignment: CDR1 LNHNV and CDR2 YYDKDF (reference sequence). CDR3 size: 15 residues. The CDR3 region is CATSRARGRGEKLFF. The CDR3 DNA reads TGTGCCACCAGCAGGGCGAGGGGGCGGGGTGAAAAACTGTTTTTT.

The chain couples TRBV6-5 to TRBJ2-5; weak D call: TRBD2 (6 bases). The CDR3 is 15 residues long. V was trimmed by 2 bases and J by 2 bases, leaving 12 bases between them. Germline CDR1 reads MNHEY; CDR2 reads SVGAGI. CDR3 bases: TGTGCCAGCAGTTACACGGCGGGGCCTCAAGAGACCCAGTACTTC. It translates to CASSYTAGPQETQYF.

V usage is TRBV29-1 and J usage is TRBJ2-7, with D perhaps matching TRBD2 (6 bases). The CDR3 is made up of 16 amino acids. V lost 0 bases, J lost 0 bases, and 15 bases lay in between. Germline-derived CDR1 and CDR2 are SQVTM and ANQGSEA. CDR3 sequence reads: CSVEDPVGLSSYEQYF. CDR3 DNA: TGCAGCGTTGAAGACCCGGTGGGACTGAGCTCCTACGAGCAGTACTTC.

This chain uses TRBV7-9 with TRBJ1-2; D unclear. This CDR3 is built from 13 residues. Germline V gene data show CDR1 as SEHNR and CDR2 as FQNEAQ (reference sequence). Trimming left V 2 bases short and J 4 bases short, with 8 bases between. CDR3: CASSLNSFYGYTF. The CDR3, as DNA: TGTGCCAGCAGCTTAAATAGCTTCTATGGCTACACCTTC.

The chain recombines TRBV2 with TRBJ1-4, with D possibly TRBD1 on 6 matching bases. Germline V CDR1 and CDR2: SNHLY, FYNNEI. There are 18 residues in the CDR3. Trimming took off 7 bases at V and 5 bases at J, with 26 bases between the two ends. The CDR3, as DNA: TGTGCCAGCACTGATCCTGACAGGTTGGGACCATTGAATGAAAAACTGTTTTTT. This sequence encodes CASTDPDRLGPLNEKLFF.

The chain has TRBV5-4 and TRBJ1-1; 7 positions match TRBD1. Germline V gives CDR1 SGHNT, CDR2 YYREEE (reference sequence). The CDR3 extends over 15 amino acids. With V trimmed by 1 base and J by 4 bases, 7 bases remained unmatched. CDR3 amino acids: CASSLPTGTSTEAFF. CDR3 bases: TGTGCCAGCAGCTTGCCGACAGGGACGAGCACTGAAGCTTTCTTT.

J is TRBJ1-2 and V is TRBV28; D unresolved. In germline, CDR1 is MDHEN, CDR2 SYDVKM. The germline V and J ends were trimmed by 5 bases and 0 bases, with 4 bases remaining between them. There are 12 residues in the CDR3. The CDR3 coding sequence is TGTGCCAGCAGTACTTCTAACTATGGCTACACCTTC. It encodes CASSTSNYGYTF.

J is TRBJ2-5 and V is TRBV7-2; perhaps TRBD1 as D (6 bases). Trimming pared 5 bases from V and 4 bases from J, leaving 17 bases between. The CDR3 covers 15 residues. Germline values: CDR1 SGHTA, CDR2 FQGNSA. This CDR3 is CASSLSWTAGETQYF. CDR3 DNA sequence: TGTGCCAGCAGCCTCTCCTGGACAGCAGGAGAGACCCAGTACTTC.

This sequence joins TRBV7-3 and TRBJ1-2; TRBD1 is a possible D gene (5 bases). Germline loops: CDR1 SGHTA, CDR2 FQGTGA. Trimming shortened V by 5 bases and J by 4 bases, and 23 bases separated the two germline ends. The CDR3 has 17 residues. Here the CDR3 DNA reads TGTGCCAGCAGCACTAATCTAACAGGTCCACCCCTCTATGGCTACACCTTC. The encoded protein is CASSTNLTGPPLYGYTF. The complete variable domain, with remaining parts taken from reference TRBV7-3 and TRBJ1-2, reads GAGVSQTPSNKVTEKGKYVELRCDPISGHTALYWYRQSLGQGPEFLIYFQGTGAADDSGLPNDRFFAVRPEGSVSTLKIQRTERGDSAVYLCASSTNLTGPPLYGYTFGSGTRLTVV.

The CDR3 DNA follows: TGTGCCAGCAGGTTCGACAGGACGGGGAACACTGAAGCTTTCTTT. Translating it yields CASRFDRTGNTEAFF. The rearrangement uses TRBV2 and TRBJ1-1, with D perhaps matching TRBD1 (6 bases). CDR1 and CDR2 from the germline V gene are SNHLY and FYNNEI. V shed 6 bases and J shed 1 base, with 15 bases lying between them. There are 15 residues in the CDR3.

The chain recombines TRBV4-2 with TRBJ1-2; D not resolved. The CDR3 contains 14 residues. Between the trimmed V and J ends, which lost 4 bases and 6 bases, there was a span of 15 bases. Germline assignment: CDR1 LGHNA and CDR2 YNFKEQ. The CDR3 coding sequence is TGTGCCAGCAGCCCCCGGGGTCGAGAGGATGGCTACACCTTC. This translates into CASSPRGREDGYTF.

CDR3 DNA sequence: TGTGCCAGCAGAGCCGGGACAGTAAAGGGCTACACCTTC. Translation: CASRAGTVKGYTF. V gene TRBV2 combines with J gene TRBJ1-2; 7 bases are shared with TRBD1. The CDR3 length is 13 residues. The V segment lost 6 bases and the J segment 8 bases; nucleotides outside the gene matches: 9. Germline assignment: CDR1 SNHLY and CDR2 FYNNEI.